Listed below are T cell receptor beta chains from one sample, sequenced in a study of CXCR3-negative and CXCR3-positive naive CD8 T cells. TCRdb re-called the 5' RACE reads; every CDR3 protein appears as one record, without DNA. Its clone listing holds about 5,000 distinct CDR3 sequences. Specimen: naive CXCR3+ CD8+ T cells from blood. The origin of the receptors is a human donor in good health. Some clones in this sample may be carry-over from other donors' samples. Both conserved end residues are part of each CDR3. Fields, in order: J gene, clone size, V gene, CDR3 protein. Only part of the rows carry a size: once, few, many, or a class if the clone is expanded.

>TRBJ2-5|-|TRBV27
CASSLQGQETQYF
>TRBJ2-1|medium-sized|TRBV19
CASSITSGYNEQFF
>TRBJ1-1|medium-sized|TRBV7-2
CASGPSGQTNEAFF
>TRBJ1-3|-|TRBV29-1
CSALEVTGNTIYF
>TRBJ2-3|medium-sized|TRBV6-6
CASSSRPPPADTQYF
>TRBJ1-1|-|TRBV7-3
CASSAGGGNTEAFF
>TRBJ2-7|medium-sized|TRBV7-9
CASSHGTTGETEQYF
>TRBJ2-5|-|TRBV28
CASSLLSNAETQYF
>TRBJ2-1|medium-sized|TRBV9
CASSVLPNEQFF
>TRBJ1-1|-|TRBV13
CASSLGAVTEAFF
>TRBJ1-4|medium-sized|TRBV7-9
CASSMSTGVANEKLFF
>TRBJ2-1|-|TRBV24-1
CATSEDSYYNEQFF
>TRBJ1-5|-|TRBV3-1
CASSQEFPRGSNQPQHF
>TRBJ1-5|medium-sized|TRBV6-5
CASRSLVSLDNQPQHF
>TRBJ2-7|-|TRBV2
CASLLRDDAAYEQYF
>TRBJ2-1|-|TRBV7-2
CASSLGIYNEQFF
>TRBJ2-1|-|TRBV14
CASSPENTDEQFF
>TRBJ2-2|-|TRBV5-4
CASRHGTGGSIAGELFF
>TRBJ1-2|medium-sized|TRBV29-1
CSVRTTANYGYTF
>TRBJ1-1|-|TRBV6-1
CASRDLLNTEAFF
>TRBJ2-7|medium-sized|TRBV7-8
CASSLSGREYEQYF
>TRBJ2-1|-|TRBV20-1
CSARVGYEQFF
>TRBJ2-1|medium-sized|TRBV20-1
CSARDQGLAGGAQFF
>TRBJ2-7|medium-sized|TRBV3-1
CASSQSSGRILSYEQYF
>TRBJ2-1|-|TRBV13
CASSSGTGFQRTYNEQFF
>TRBJ2-2|-|TRBV29-1
CSVPDRSTGELFF
>TRBJ2-1|medium-sized|TRBV2
CASTAGTSGYNEQFF
>TRBJ2-4|medium-sized|TRBV6-6
CASSYSPEDIQYF